The sequence of this T cell receptor (beta chain) was determined in a study of OX40 agonist ivuxolimab in advanced cancers. Findings and limits, study-wide: People who partly responded at 0.1-3.0 mg/kg had some of the least clonal expansion seen. Part of the nonresponder group also had normalized T-cell clonal expansion that was low.

Using immunoSEQ multiplex PCR, the repertoire was profiled, and TCRdb retains in-frame clones only, with some absent. The repertoire consists of about 120,000 clones, with 80% to 90% occurring once and the leading ten covering roughly 0.59%. Worth noting for this clone: Its antigen remains unknown.

Between the trimmed V and J ends, which lost 3 bases and 2 bases, there was a span of 11 bases. This CDR3 contains 14 residues. Germline V gene lookup returns CDR1 SQVTM and CDR2 ANQGSEA. This material consisted of CD4+ or CD8+ T cells sorted from blood, taken in a trial of the OX40 agonist ivuxolimab. The J gene is TRBJ2-1, the V gene TRBV29-1; D is unclear. This clonotype originated in an adult with an advanced solid tumor such as melanoma, head and neck, liver or kidney cancer. The CDR3 loop is CSVDASLTYNEQFF. In DNA form, the CDR3 reads TGCAGCGTTGATGCCAGCCTAACCTACAATGAGCAGTTCTTC.